The rows below give T cell receptor beta chains drawn from one sample of a study of cytomegalovirus exposure and HLA in healthy donors. Repertoires were generated with immunoSEQ multiplex PCR, while TCRdb's copy carries only in-frame clones and drops some. Counted here are 100,000 or so clones, about four fifths occurring once; the ten biggest clones make up roughly 1.9%. Sequencing used PBMCs. These receptor sequences come from a man aged 30 to 39 in good health and CMV-seronegative. The CDR3 runs from the conserved cysteine through the conserved F or W. D genes are given only for firm matches. Clone size is shown for a subset of rows, as once, few, many or a class of expanded clone.

TRBJ1-1 NA once TRBV5-1 TGCGCCAGCAGCTTGGAAGCGGGGGGGAGGGCTGAAGCTTTCTTT CASSLEAGGRAEAFF
TRBJ2-3 NA NA TRBV29-1 TGCAGCGTTGAGGGCGGGGCAGGGAGCACAGATACGCAGTATTTT CSVEGGAGSTDTQYF
TRBJ2-1 NA NA TRBV7-3 TGTGCCAGCAGCTCCGACAATGAGCAGTTCTTC CASSSDNEQFF
TRBJ2-1 NA NA TRBV30 TGTGCCTGGAGCCCCACATCAGCGGGTGGGAGCTCCTACAATGAGCAGTTCTTC CAWSPTSAGGSSYNEQFF
TRBJ1-1 NA few TRBV15 TGTGCCACCAGCAGAGATGCAGGGTTAGTGTCTTTCTTT CATSRDAGLVSFF
TRBJ2-7 TRBD1 NA TRBV5-4 TGTGCCAGCAGCTTGGGAGGGGGACAGGGGCCCTACGAGCAGTACTTC CASSLGGGQGPYEQYF
TRBJ2-7 NA NA TRBV10-3 TGTGCCATCAAAAGCAACTCCGAGCAGTACTTC CAIKSNSEQYF
TRBJ2-3 NA NA TRBV28 TGTGCCAGCAGCTCAGTAAGCACAGATACGCAGTATTTT CASSSVSTDTQYF
TRBJ2-7 NA few TRBV28 TGTGCCAGCAGTCCACACACCGTAATCTACGAGCAGTACTTC CASSPHTVIYEQYF
TRBJ1-2 NA few TRBV6-5 TGTGCCAGCAGTCCCACAGGGTATGGCTACACCTTC CASSPTGYGYTF
TRBJ2-7 NA NA TRBV19 TGTGCCAGCGCCCAGACAGCTCTACGAAAGCAGTACTTC CASAQTALRKQYF
TRBJ2-3 TRBD2 NA TRBV4-1 TGCGCCAGCAGCCAAGGATTTGGAAGGACTAGCGGGAGGGCCCCCACAGATACGCAGTATTTT CASSQGFGRTSGRAPTDTQYF
TRBJ1-2 NA NA TRBV6-5 TGTGCCAGCAGTTCAGGGGCCGACTATGGCTACACCTTC CASSSGADYGYTF
TRBJ1-2 NA few TRBV30 TGTGCCCTCTTAGGGGAGGCAGGCGATAACTATGGCTACACCTTC CALLGEAGDNYGYTF
TRBJ2-5 TRBD2 NA TRBV30 TGTGCCTGGAATCCGGGACTAGTGGAGACCCAGTACTTC CAWNPGLVETQYF
TRBJ2-2 NA NA TRBV11-3 TGTGCCAGCAGCTTAGCCACGGTTTTCGACACCGGGGAGCTGTTTTTT CASSLATVFDTGELFF